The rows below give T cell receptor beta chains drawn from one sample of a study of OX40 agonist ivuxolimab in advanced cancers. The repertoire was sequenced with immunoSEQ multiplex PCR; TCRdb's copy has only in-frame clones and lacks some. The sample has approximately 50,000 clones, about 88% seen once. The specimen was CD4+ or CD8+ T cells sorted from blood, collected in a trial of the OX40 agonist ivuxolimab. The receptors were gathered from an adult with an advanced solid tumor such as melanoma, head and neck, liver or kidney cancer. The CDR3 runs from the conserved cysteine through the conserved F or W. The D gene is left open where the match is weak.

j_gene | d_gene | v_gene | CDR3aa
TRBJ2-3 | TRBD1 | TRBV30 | CAFLRDRGTDTQYF
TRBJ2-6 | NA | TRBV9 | CASSVAFSTGSGANVLTF
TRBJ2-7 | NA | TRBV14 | CASSPWGIPYEQYF
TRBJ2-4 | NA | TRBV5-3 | CARTSPPGELAKNIQYF
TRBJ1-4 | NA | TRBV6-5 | CASKRLNEKLFF
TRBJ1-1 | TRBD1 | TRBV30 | CAWGRGLNTEAFF
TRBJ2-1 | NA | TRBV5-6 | CASSLGPTVTSYNEQFF
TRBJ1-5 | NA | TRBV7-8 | CASSLYSGPNQPQHF
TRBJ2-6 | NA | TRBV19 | CASSIQVQHSGANVLTF
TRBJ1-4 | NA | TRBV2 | CASSVRPPGVNEKLFF
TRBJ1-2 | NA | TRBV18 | CASSPQKVESGGYTF
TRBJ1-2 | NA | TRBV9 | CASSAPTVPHGYTF
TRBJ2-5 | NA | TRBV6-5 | CASSYEGSLETQYF
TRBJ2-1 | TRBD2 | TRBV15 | CATSRDSGRGNEQFF
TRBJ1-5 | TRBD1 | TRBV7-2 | CASSRTGRQPQHF
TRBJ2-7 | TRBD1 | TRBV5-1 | CASSPGQGSYEQYF
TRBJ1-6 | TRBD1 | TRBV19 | CASSISRTGRSGPYNSPLHF
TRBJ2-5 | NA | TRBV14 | CASSPLTGLETQYF
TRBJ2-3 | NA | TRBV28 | CASSDLGGSTDTQYF
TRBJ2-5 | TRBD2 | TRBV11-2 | CASSPTGGRAKETQYF
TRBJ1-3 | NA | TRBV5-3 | CARSSRRGDGNTIYF
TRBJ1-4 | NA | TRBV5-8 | CASSPWGALTNEKLFF
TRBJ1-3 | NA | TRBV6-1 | CASSEARGLSGNTIYF
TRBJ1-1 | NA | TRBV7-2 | CASSQQIEAFF
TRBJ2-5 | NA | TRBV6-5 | CASSSRGAVMQTQYF
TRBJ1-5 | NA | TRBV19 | CASSIRREQGGQPQHF
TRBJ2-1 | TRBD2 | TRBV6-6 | CASSYSTGGNGEQFF
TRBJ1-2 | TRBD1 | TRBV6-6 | CASSFIPGQGRGYTF
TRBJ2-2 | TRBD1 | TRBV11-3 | CASSLGTANTGELFF